The 6 T cell receptor beta chains below were found in one sample sequenced in a study of CD8+CD57+ T cells in acquired aplastic anemia. All sequencing subjects had displayed CD8+CD57+ cell expansion on flow cytometry. Genomic DNA provided the template from which TCR beta VDJ and CDR3 profiles were obtained. MiXCR was run by TCRdb on the reads, yielding one entry per CDR3 protein. Found here are roughly 500,000 distinct CDR3 sequences, around a third of them singletons; the top ten hold around 0.82%. Input material: sorted CD4+, CD8+, or CD8+CD57+ T cells (not recorded which) from PBMCs. The receptors shown here come from a human donor with aplastic anemia.

The rearrangement links TRBV6-1 to TRBJ2-7, with 11 bases matching TRBD1. After removal of 7 bases from V and 3 bases from J, the junction contained 8 bases not matched to a gene. The CDR3 loop spans 15 amino acids. Germline assignment: CDR1 MNHNS and CDR2 SASEGT. In DNA, the CDR3 is TGTGCCAGCAACCCAGCCGGGACAGGGGGCTACGAGCAGTACTTC. This translates into CASNPAGTGGYEQYF.

This clonotype appeared a few times. This chain uses TRBV4-2 with TRBJ2-3, with 14 bases fitting TRBD2. The length of the CDR3 is 17 residues. CDR1 is LGHNA, CDR2 YNFKEQ, per germline. The V segment lost 6 bases and the J segment 1 base; nucleotides outside the gene matches: 6. For the CDR3, the DNA is TGTGCCAGCAGTCCCGGGACTAGCGGGAGAGGCACAGATACGCAGTATTTT. Translating it yields CASSPGTSGRGTDTQYF.

On this clonotype: Without the conserved terminal phenylalanine or tryptophan, this CDR3 likely stems from a read error. No DNA is shown, since the ends of the CDR3 on it are uncertain; the CDR3 is the one TCRdb lists. V gene TRBV24-1 combines with J gene TRBJ2-6. The CDR3 adds up to 9 amino acids, both ends counted. Germline V gene sequence: CDR1 KGHDR, CDR2 SFDVKD. CDR3 in amino acids: CATSDSLIR.

This clonotype came up many times. The rearrangement joins TRBV7-9 to TRBJ1-6; D is ambiguous. In germline, CDR1 is SEHNR, CDR2 FQNEAQ (reference sequence). The CDR3 runs 13 residues. Deletions cut 5 bases from V and 8 bases from J, with 10 bases between. The CDR3: CASSRIPDSPLHF. The CDR3 DNA reads TGTGCCAGCAGCCGTATTCCTGATTCACCCCTCCACTTT.

This clonotype appeared many times. This chain joins TRBV19 and TRBJ1-2, with TRBD1 matching over 7 bases. The germline gives CDR1 LNHDA, CDR2 SQIVND (reference sequence). The CDR3 covers 15 residues. V lost 4 bases to trimming and J lost 5 bases; unmatched junction nucleotides: 10. The CDR3 here is CASSTKTGFPYGYTF. The CDR3 DNA follows: TGTGCCAGTAGTACGAAGACAGGGTTTCCTTATGGCTACACCTTC.

The rearrangement links TRBV6-5 to TRBJ1-1, with 7 bases aligning to TRBD1. The CDR3 spans 15 residues. Germline V gene data show CDR1 as MNHEY and CDR2 as SVGAGI. The ends lost 2 bases at V and 11 bases at J; junction bases unmatched: 14. CDR3 in DNA: TGTGCCAGCAGTTACAGTGGCAGGGGGAGTGGTGGGGCTTTCTTT. This translates into CASSYSGRGSGGAFF.